Following are 20 T cell receptor beta chains from one sample sequenced in a study of T cell repertoires in cytomegalovirus infection. These receptors' targets are unknown. TCRdb recomputed calls from the reads with MiXCR, one row per CDR3 protein. The data hold some 920,000 distinct CDR3 sequences, with roughly 31% observed a single time. Specimen: cultured CD8+ T cells from PBMCs, collected from culture after CMV antigen stimulation. The receptors here all came from a human donor in good health (CMV status not recorded). Some clones in this sample may be carry-over from other donors' samples.

This clonotype appeared a single time. V gene TRBV7-9 combines with J gene TRBJ1-2, with a weak D call TRBD1 (5 bases). Germline lookup yields CDR1 SEHNR and CDR2 FQNEAQ (reference sequence). Trimming left V 5 bases short and J 5 bases short, with 15 bases between. This CDR3 has 14 residues. The CDR3 spells CASSPRDRLYGYTF. CDR3 DNA: TGTGCCAGCAGCCCTAGGGACCGACTATATGGCTACACCTTC.

The V and J genes are TRBV6-2 or TRBV6-3 and TRBJ1-2; D ambiguous. Trimming stripped 2 bases from V and 3 bases from J, with 10 bases between. Germline V gene lookup returns CDR1 MNHEY and CDR2 SVGEGT. The CDR3 is 14 amino acids. CDR3 in DNA: TGTGCCAGCAGTTACCCCATCGAACACTATGGCTACACCTTC. It specifies CASSYPIEHYGYTF.

The chain is built from TRBV2 and TRBJ2-5; D might be TRBD1 (6 bases). V lost 3 bases, J lost 2 bases, and 10 bases lay in between. Per the germline V gene, CDR1 is SNHLY and CDR2 is FYNNEI. The CDR3 runs 14 residues. The CDR3 is CASSDGTMQETQYF. The CDR3 DNA follows: TGTGCCAGCAGTGATGGGACAATGCAAGAGACCCAGTACTTC.

This sequence joins TRBV15 and TRBJ2-7, with D unresolved. CDR1 LNHNV and CDR2 YYDKDF come from the germline V gene (reference sequence). The ends were cut back, 1 base at V and 3 bases at J, with 16 bases in the middle. This CDR3 region has 16 residues. The CDR3: CATSRGVSRESYEQYF. CDR3 nucleotides: TGTGCCACCAGCAGAGGTGTGTCAAGGGAAAGCTACGAGCAGTACTTC.

The chain recombines TRBV4-1 with TRBJ1-1, with TRBD1 as a possible D gene (6 bases). Germline V gene lookup returns CDR1 MGHRA and CDR2 YSYEKL. Trimming removed 0 bases from V and 2 bases from J, with 10 bases in between. CDR3 length equals 15 residues. CDR3 DNA: TGCGCCAGCAGCCAAGATGTACAGGGTAACACTGAAGCTTTCTTT. Encoded protein: CASSQDVQGNTEAFF.

This clonotype was observed a handful of times. The chain is built from TRBV7-3 and TRBJ2-2; D is unclear. Deletions cut 4 bases from V and 7 bases from J, with 10 bases between. The CDR3 spans 13 residues. The V gene's germline CDR1 is SGHTA and CDR2 FQGTGA. CDR3 coding DNA: TGTGCCAGCAGCTCCCATTCAAACGGGGAGCTGTTTTTT. Protein: CASSSHSNGELFF.

CDR3 sequence (DNA): TGTGCCAGCAGCCAGGGGGGACGCGAGCAGTACTTC. It translates to CASSQGGREQYF. The gene calls are TRBV7-9 and TRBJ2-7, with a tentative D call TRBD1 (7 bases). The CDR3 is 12 amino acids. Germline CDR1 and CDR2: SEHNR and FQNEAQ (reference sequence). Trimming stripped 5 bases from V and 6 bases from J, with 11 bases between. The variable domain in full, completed from reference TRBV7-9 and TRBJ2-7, reads DTGVSQNPRHKITKRGQNVTFRCDPISEHNRLYWYRQTLGQGPEFLTYFQNEAQLEKSRLLSDRFSAERPKGSFSTLEIQRTEQGDSAMYLCASSQGGREQYFGPGTRLTVT.

In its sample, this clonotype was seen a few times. The chain is built from TRBV27 and TRBJ1-5; D is uncertain. The germline gives CDR1 MNHEY, CDR2 SMNVEV (reference sequence). Trimming shortened V by 7 bases and J by 1 base, and 11 bases separated the two germline ends. The CDR3 is 14 residues long. CDR3 sequence (DNA): TGTGCCAGCAATCCGGAGGCGAGCAATCAGCCCCAGCATTTT. Its translation is CASNPEASNQPQHF.

The chain employs TRBV10-3 and TRBJ2-7, with D unresolved. The ends were cut back, 0 bases at V and 1 base at J, with 7 bases in the middle. The CDR3 has 14 amino acids. CDR1 ENHRY and CDR2 SYGVKD come from the germline V gene. CDR3 loop: CAISESGQSYEQYF. CDR3 in DNA: TGTGCCATCAGTGAGTCGGGCCAGTCCTACGAGCAGTACTTC.

This clonotype was seen many times. The V call is TRBV7-6, the J call TRBJ1-2; 8 positions agree with TRBD1. With 5 bases clipped from V and 8 bases from J, the junction kept 31 bases outside the gene matches. Germline assignment: CDR1 SGHVS and CDR2 FNYEAQ. The CDR3 is made up of 21 amino acids. Written as DNA, the CDR3 is TGTGCCAGCAGCCAAGGCGGGGTTTATCGGGACAGGACCCCCGACGTCGAGGGCTACACCTTC. It specifies CASSQGGVYRDRTPDVEGYTF.

The gene calls are TRBV11-2 and TRBJ2-1, with unresolved D. V was cut by 0 bases and J by 9 bases, with 12 bases left in between. The CDR3 is 14 amino acids. Looked up from germline, CDR1 is SGHAT and CDR2 is FQNNGV. CDR3 nucleotide sequence: TGTGCCAGCAGCTTAGAAGCTCATCACATTGAGCAGTTCTTC. Amino acid sequence: CASSLEAHHIEQFF.

There are a few counts of this clonotype. This chain connects TRBV27 to TRBJ1-3, with D tentatively TRBD1 (6 bases). There are 16 residues in the CDR3. Trimming pared 9 bases from V and 0 bases from J, leaving 18 bases between. Germline CDR1 reads MNHEY; CDR2 reads SMNVEV (reference sequence). The CDR3 region has the DNA TGTGCCAGTGCACAGGGTTTTAAACCCTCTGGAAACACCATATATTTT. Protein: CASAQGFKPSGNTIYF.

The rearrangement links TRBV19 to TRBJ2-1, with 8 bases lining up with TRBD2. The CDR3 totals 15 residues. CDR1 is LNHDA and CDR2 is SQIVND in the germline V gene (reference sequence). V lost 5 bases, J lost 4 bases, and 7 bases stayed unmatched. In DNA form, the CDR3 reads TGTGCCAGTAGTCCGGGACTAGGAGTATACAATGAGCAGTTCTTC. It is translated as CASSPGLGVYNEQFF.

The V and J genes are TRBV7-9 and TRBJ2-7; 12 nucleotides align to TRBD1. CDR1 SEHNR and CDR2 FQNEAQ come from the germline V gene (reference sequence). The V gene end was trimmed by 5 bases and the J gene end by 5 bases; junction bases not matched to a gene: 7. There are 15 residues in the CDR3. The CDR3 DNA is TGTGCCAGCAGCAACAGGGACAGGGGGCGAGACGAGCAGTACTTC. The encoded protein is CASSNRDRGRDEQYF. Combining the CDR3 with reference TRBV7-9 and TRBJ2-7 gives the whole variable domain DTGVSQNPRHKITKRGQNVTFRCDPISEHNRLYWYRQTLGQGPEFLTYFQNEAQLEKSRLLSDRFSAERPKGSFSTLEIQRTEQGDSAMYLCASSNRDRGRDEQYFGPGTRLTVT.

The chain carries TRBV27 and TRBJ2-7; D is ambiguous. Germline CDR1 is MNHEY and CDR2 is SMNVEV (reference sequence). V shed 8 bases and J shed 6 bases, with 14 bases lying between them. This CDR3 is 12 amino acids long. The CDR3 nucleotides read TGTGCCAGCGGGGTTGCAAGGGCCGAGCAGTACTTC. It is translated as CASGVARAEQYF.

The rearrangement uses TRBV11-3 and TRBJ2-5; D not certain. V lost 2 bases and J lost 5, with 9 bases in between. There are 13 residues in the CDR3. CDR1 is SGHNT, CDR2 YENEEA, per germline. The CDR3 loop reads CASSLKPSETQYF. As DNA, the CDR3 is TGTGCCAGCAGCTTAAAGCCCTCGGAGACCCAGTACTTC.

The chain joins TRBV6-2 or TRBV6-3 to TRBJ2-5; 7 nucleotides agree with TRBD2. J lost 0 bases, V lost 5 bases, and 3 bases had no gene match. CDR3 length equals 14 residues. Germline V gene data show CDR1 as MNHEY and CDR2 as SVGEGT. The CDR3 here is CASSQTSDQETQYF. The CDR3 region has the DNA TGTGCCAGCAGTCAAACTAGCGACCAAGAGACCCAGTACTTC.

This clonotype was seen repeatedly, ten times or more. V and J are TRBV7-2 and TRBJ2-7; no reliable D call. From germline, CDR1 is SGHTA and CDR2 FQGNSA. Trimming removed 3 bases from V and 4 bases from J, with 19 bases in between. The CDR3 is 16 residues long. The CDR3 loop is CASSLNRRSMGYEQYV. CDR3 coding DNA: TGTGCCAGCAGCTTGAATAGACGTAGTATGGGGTACGAGCAGTACGTC.

This clonotype was counted a few times. V usage is TRBV7-6 and J usage is TRBJ2-2, with D possibly being TRBD1 or TRBD2 (5 bases each). V was cut by 4 bases and J by 1 base, with 10 bases left in between. The CDR3 contains 15 residues. CDR1 and CDR2 from the germline V gene are SGHVS and FNYEAQ. The DNA for the CDR3 is TGTGCCAGCAGCTCAGGGACGAGGAACACCGGGGAGCTGTTTTTT. The encoded protein is CASSSGTRNTGELFF.

In the case of this clonotype: A much bigger clone sits one base away, suggesting this may be a read error. Here the CDR3 DNA reads TGTGCCTGCAGCTTATTTGAAGGGGCGCGCACCGGGGAGCTGTTTTTT. Translated, it gives CACSLFEGARTGELFF. V gene TRBV7-6 combines with J gene TRBJ2-2, with D maybe TRBD1 (5 bases). The CDR3 is 16 residues long. Germline lookup yields CDR1 SGHVS and CDR2 FNYEAQ.